Reported below is one TCR beta chain. Deletions cut 6 bases from V and 4 bases from J, with 9 bases between. This CDR3 contains 13 residues. CDR1 is KGHSH and CDR2 is LQKENI in the germline V gene. These data originate in a study of blood T cell repertoires in COVID-19. Study at large: Both acute and convalescent COVID-19 samples were obtained from the United States, Italy and Spain. Nucleic acid was either cDNA or gDNA, and it came from T cells, B-cell-depleted T cells, or PBMCs.

In the original workflow: Amplified reference gene primers provided the basis for estimating nucleated cell counts. Data came from immunoSEQ multiplex PCR; TCRdb stores just in-frame clones and leaves some out. V and J calls and clone size are as listed in that table; D and trimming were resolved from the DNA. The sample carries around 190,000 clones, 81% recorded once. The sample taken for sequencing was peripheral blood. The chain links TRBV18 to TRBJ2-2; D is uncertain. This receptor was taken from a woman between 35 and 50 years old with COVID-19, enrolled during active disease. The CDR3 nucleotides are TGTGCCAGCTCGGAGTTGGGCACCGGGGAGCTGTTTTTT. Protein sequence: CASSELGTGELFF.